Shown below are 24 T cell receptor beta chains from a single sample sequenced in a study of CD8 T cells in ankylosing spondylitis. TCRdb processed the 5' RACE reads anew with MiXCR; each CDR3 protein has one entry. The sample records roughly 230,000 distinct CDR3 sequences, 15% to 20% being singletons. The specimen sequenced was blood, either unsorted or a sorted T cell fraction (not recorded which). These receptors originate from a male donor with ankylosing spondylitis or in good health (not recorded which).

With regard to this clonotype: A read error may produce the germline difference seen at one junction end. The J gene is TRBJ2-7, the V gene TRBV7-9; D gene uncertain. This CDR3 is built from 14 residues. Germline CDR1 SEHNR, CDR2 FQNEAQ (reference sequence). The CDR3 reads CASSIALLGYEQYF. CDR3 bases: TGTGCCAGCAGCATAGCCCTCTTGGGCTACGAGCAGTACTTC.

The chain recombines TRBV25-1 with TRBJ2-7, with 7 bases fitting TRBD1. Germline trimming cut 4 bases from V and 5 bases from J; bases unmatched to any gene: 5. The CDR3 extends over 13 amino acids. The V gene's germline CDR1 is MGHDK and CDR2 SYGVNS. CDR3 sequence reads: CASSVNRGHEQYF. As DNA, the CDR3 is TGTGCCAGCAGTGTTAACAGGGGCCACGAGCAGTACTTC.

V gene TRBV3-1 combines with J gene TRBJ2-7; 8 nucleotides align to TRBD2. Trimming removed 1 base from V and 4 bases from J; junction bases left unmatched: 9. The CDR3 length is 16 residues. Germline assignment: CDR1 LGHDT and CDR2 YNNKEL (reference sequence). The CDR3 region is CASSQGLAFRGYEQYF. The CDR3 DNA sequence: TGTGCCAGCAGCCAAGGACTAGCGTTTCGGGGTTACGAGCAGTACTTC.

This clonotype was detected a few times. The J gene is TRBJ1-2, the V gene TRBV28; D remains ambiguous. This CDR3 has 14 residues. Trimming left V 2 bases short and J 4 bases short, with 11 bases between. The germline CDR1 and CDR2 sequences are MDHEN and SYDVKM. The CDR3 DNA is TGTGCCAGCAGTTTAGGGCGAGGGTCCTATGGCTACACCTTC. This translates into CASSLGRGSYGYTF.

This chain uses TRBV4-2 with TRBJ2-2; 10 bases are a match to TRBD1. With V trimmed by 3 bases and J by 4 bases, 17 bases remained unmatched. Germline V CDR1 and CDR2: LGHNA, YNFKEQ. CDR3 size: 20 residues. CDR3 residues: CASSQGQGSARSGGTGELFF. DNA for the CDR3: TGTGCCAGCAGCCAGGGACAGGGGTCGGCTAGAAGCGGCGGCACCGGGGAGCTGTTTTTT.

A few counts support this clonotype. The rearrangement joins TRBV20-1 to TRBJ2-7; TRBD2 might be the D (6 bases). The CDR3 is 11 amino acids. Germline lookup yields CDR1 DFQATT and CDR2 SNEGSKA (reference sequence). V was pared by 6 bases and J by 6 bases, with 12 bases between. CDR3 coding DNA: TGCAGTGCCTCACTAGCCGCCGAGCAGTACTTC. Translation gives CSASLAAEQYF.

There are a few counts of this clonotype. This rearrangement joins TRBV3-1 to TRBJ2-1; 14 bases align to TRBD2. The V gene end was trimmed by 3 bases and the J gene end by 0 bases; junction bases not matched to a gene: 16. Germline V lookup: CDR1 LGHDT, CDR2 YNNKEL (reference sequence). The CDR3 has 22 residues. CDR3 in DNA: TGTGCCAGCAGCCATCCTCCGGGACTAGCGGGAGTTGCCATGGGCTCCTACAATGAGCAGTTCTTC. Its protein is CASSHPPGLAGVAMGSYNEQFF.

There are a few counts of this clonotype. The CDR3 loop is CASSPEASYEQYF. The CDR3 DNA reads TGTGCCAGCAGCCCTGAGGCGTCCTACGAGCAGTACTTC. V and J are TRBV4-2 and TRBJ2-7; the D is unclear. Germline lookup yields CDR1 LGHNA and CDR2 YNFKEQ. Between the trimmed V and J ends, which lost 4 bases and 1 base, there was a span of 8 bases. This CDR3 is 13 amino acids long.

The rearrangement links TRBV20-1 to TRBJ1-5; D is perhaps TRBD1 (6 bases). CDR3 length: 15 residues. The germline V gene encodes CDR1 DFQATT and CDR2 SNEGSKA (reference sequence). The V and J ends lost 6 bases and 2 bases respectively, with 17 bases between them. The CDR3 bases are TGCAGTGCCCATGGGGGGGCGAGGGGCAATCAGCCCCAGCATTTT. Amino acids: CSAHGGARGNQPQHF.

The genes are TRBV27 and TRBJ2-7; D not certain. Germline V gives CDR1 MNHEY, CDR2 SMNVEV (reference sequence). Trimming took 5 bases from V and 3 from J, leaving 14 bases between them. There are 14 residues in the CDR3. The CDR3 region has the DNA TGTGCCAGCAGTCCTTCGGGCCAGAACTACGAGCAGTACTTC. Its protein product is CASSPSGQNYEQYF.

In this sample, this clonotype turned up a few times. The chain joins TRBV29-1 to TRBJ1-2; weak D call: TRBD1 (5 bases). The CDR3 covers 15 residues. Trimming shortened V by 0 bases and J by 4 bases, and 15 bases separated the two germline ends. Germline assignment: CDR1 SQVTM and CDR2 ANQGSEA. The CDR3, as DNA: TGCAGCGTTGAAGATCAGCGGGGACTCAGCTATGGCTACACCTTC. This codes for CSVEDQRGLSYGYTF.

This clonotype was counted only a few times. The chain combines TRBV7-9 with TRBJ2-5; TRBD1 aligns across 7 bases. This CDR3 has 14 residues. V lost 4 bases and J lost 5; bases outside the gene matches: 7. CDR1 and CDR2 from the germline V gene are SEHNR and FQNEAQ (reference sequence). For the CDR3, the DNA is TGTGCCAGCAGCTCACCTGACAGGGCCGAGACCCAGTACTTC. Its protein product is CASSSPDRAETQYF.

The genes are TRBV20-1 and TRBJ1-5, with D possibly matching TRBD1 (6 bases). The V end lost 0 bases, the J end lost 7 bases, and 16 bases lay between the germline ends. Germline lookup yields CDR1 DFQATT and CDR2 SNEGSKA (reference sequence). This CDR3 contains 15 residues. CDR3 region: CSARDRGAGGQPQHF. The CDR3 nucleotides read TGCAGTGCTAGAGATCGGGGGGCGGGTGGACAGCCCCAGCATTTT.

V usage is TRBV12-3 or TRBV12-4 and J usage is TRBJ2-1; 7 positions match TRBD2. V lost 4 bases to trimming and J lost 4 bases; unmatched junction nucleotides: 7. The CDR3 sequence is 15 residues long. The CDR3 DNA reads as TGTGCCAGCAGTTCCCCCCCGGGAGGTTACAATGAGCAGTTCTTC. It specifies CASSSPPGGYNEQFF.

In its sample, this clonotype was seen a few times. The V and J genes are TRBV12-3 or TRBV12-4 and TRBJ1-4, with a tentative D call TRBD1 (5 bases). Trimming shortened V by 7 bases and J by 5 bases, and 8 bases separated the two germline ends. The CDR3 has 12 residues. The CDR3 is CASIGGNEKLFF. The CDR3 DNA reads as TGTGCCAGCATTGGGGGGAATGAAAAACTGTTTTTT.

This clonotype has more than one count but fewer than ten. V gene TRBV12-3 or TRBV12-4 combines with J gene TRBJ2-7, with D possibly matching TRBD1 (5 bases). This CDR3 has 12 amino acids. Deletions cut 6 bases from V and 5 bases from J, with 11 bases between. The CDR3 nucleotides read TGTGCCAGCAGGACAGTTGGCGACGAGCAGTACTTC. Protein sequence: CASRTVGDEQYF.

This clonotype was counted ten times or more. Written as DNA, the CDR3 is TGTGCCAGCTCACCAGACAACAGACTGAACACTGAAGCTTTCTTT. The encoded protein is CASSPDNRLNTEAFF. The genes are TRBV18 and TRBJ1-1; D remains ambiguous. This CDR3 comprises 15 residues. V lost 2 bases, J lost 0 bases, and 10 bases lay in between. Germline assignment: CDR1 KGHSH and CDR2 LQKENI.

This clonotype was picked up a small number of times. The chain combines TRBV27 with TRBJ2-1; 8 bases are a match to TRBD1. There are 14 residues in the CDR3. V lost 3 bases and J lost 9; bases outside the gene matches: 7. Germline V gene data show CDR1 as MNHEY and CDR2 as SMNVEV (reference sequence). CDR3: CASSFTGGFSEQFF. The DNA of the CDR3 is TGTGCCAGCAGTTTTACAGGGGGTTTCAGTGAGCAGTTCTTC.

This clonotype was recorded a few times. V is TRBV29-1 and J is TRBJ2-2, with a weak D call TRBD1 (5 bases). The V gene lost 4 bases and the J gene lost 2 bases, with 8 bases spanning the gap. Germline V gives CDR1 SQVTM, CDR2 ANQGSEA. The CDR3 has 13 residues. CDR3 sequence: CSVGTKNTGELFF. CDR3 sequence (DNA): TGCAGCGTTGGGACAAAAAACACCGGGGAGCTGTTTTTT.

In this sample, this clonotype turned up many times. The chain joins TRBV27 to TRBJ2-7; 9 bases line up with TRBD2. J was trimmed by 2 bases and V by 6 bases; bases with no gene match: 5. This CDR3 spans 14 amino acids. CDR1 is MNHEY and CDR2 is SMNVEV in the germline V gene (reference sequence). The CDR3, as DNA: TGTGCCAGCAGCCTTAGCGGGGGAACCTACGAGCAGTACTTC. This gives the protein CASSLSGGTYEQYF.

The genes are TRBV3-1 and TRBJ2-3; TRBD2 aligns across 12 bases. CDR1 is LGHDT and CDR2 is YNNKEL in the germline V gene (reference sequence). This CDR3 has 16 residues. After removal of 1 base from V and 4 bases from J, the junction contained 3 bases not matched to a gene. This CDR3 is CASSQVTSGRPDTQYF. For the CDR3, the DNA is TGTGCCAGCAGCCAAGTTACTAGCGGGAGGCCAGATACGCAGTATTTT.

This clonotype was counted between two and nine times. The chain joins TRBV12-3 or TRBV12-4 to TRBJ2-7; 9 bases map to TRBD2. The trim removed 5 bases at V and 6 bases at J, leaving 11 bases unmatched. This CDR3 has 15 amino acids. The CDR3 protein is CASSGELVAGAEQYF. CDR3 in DNA: TGTGCCAGCAGTGGGGAGCTGGTAGCGGGAGCCGAGCAGTACTTC.

This clonotype was detected a few times. The chain links TRBV29-1 to TRBJ2-3; D uncertain. The V gene lost 1 base and the J gene lost 1 base, with 12 bases spanning the gap. Germline CDR1 and CDR2: SQVTM and ANQGSEA. The CDR3 loop spans 15 amino acids. The CDR3 bases are TGCAGCGTTGAAGTTCCCAGCTGGGGCACAGATACGCAGTATTTT. This encodes CSVEVPSWGTDTQYF.

The sample holds a few counts of this clonotype. The chain links TRBV20-1 to TRBJ2-4; 7 bases align to TRBD1. V shed 0 bases and J 0 bases; nucleotides not matched to a gene: 11. Germline CDR1 and CDR2: DFQATT and SNEGSKA (reference sequence). The CDR3 has 18 amino acids. In DNA, the CDR3 is TGCAGTGCTAGAGATCCAGAGGGGGCCGATGGAGCCAAAAACATTCAGTACTTC. Translated, it gives CSARDPEGADGAKNIQYF.